This TCR beta chain was observed in a study of shared clonotypes between healthy human individuals. The method was immunoSEQ multiplex PCR; TCRdb's version includes in-frame clones alone and lacks a portion of them. The sample has around 550,000 clones; about 96% are singletons. Sequencing input: naive CD4+ T cells sorted from blood. Stated subset: CD45RA+ positively selected. The receptor was isolated from a young woman in good health.

CDR3 nucleotide sequence: TGTGCCAGCAGGGACTGGAGGGCCCAGGGGAATGAGCAGTTCTTC. It translates to CASRDWRAQGNEQFF. The V call is TRBV6-6, the J call TRBJ2-1, with D tentatively TRBD1 or TRBD2 (6 bases each). Germline V lookup: CDR1 MNHNY, CDR2 SVGAGI (reference sequence). The ends were cut back, 6 bases at V and 7 bases at J, with 19 bases in the middle. The length of the CDR3 is 15 residues.